Listed below are T cell receptor beta chains from one sample, sequenced in a study of post-analysis software for immune sequencing data. TCRdb ran MiXCR on the PCR reads and lists one entry per CDR3 protein. Here the sample spans hundreds of thousands of distinct CDR3 sequences, under 70% being singletons. The source material was blood. Receptors originate from a girl between 5 and 17 years old with multiple sclerosis. Both conserved end residues are part of each CDR3. A D gene is named only where the DNA matches it firmly. Clone size appears in some rows only: once, few, many, or a class for an expanded clone.

TRBJ1-1 | NA | TRBD1 | TRBV5-1 | TGCGCCAGCAAAGGGGGACAGTCGAACACTGAAGCTTTCTTT | CASKGGQSNTEAFF
TRBJ2-7 | once | NA | TRBV6-2/TRBV6-3 | TGTGCCAGCAGTTACCCACCTCGACCGGGATATTACGAGCAGTACTTC | CASSYPPRPGYYEQYF
TRBJ1-1 | NA | NA | TRBV7-9 | TGTGCCAGCAGCTTAGCTGATCGGGGGAACACTGAAGCTTTCTTT | CASSLADRGNTEAFF
TRBJ2-7 | NA | TRBD1 | TRBV29-1 | TGCAGCGCTCAACCGGGACAGGGTTACGAGCAGTACTTC | CSAQPGQGYEQYF
TRBJ2-5 | NA | TRBD1 | TRBV29-1 | TGCAGCGTGGGGACAGGGCAACAAGAGACCCAGTACTTC | CSVGTGQQETQYF
TRBJ1-1 | NA | NA | TRBV5-1 | TGCGCCAGCAGCGGTCGAGGGCCCACTGAAGCTTTCTTT | CASSGRGPTEAFF
TRBJ2-3 | NA | TRBD2 | TRBV5-5 | TGTGCCAGCAACCAGGCTAGCGGACCCACAGATACGCAGTATTTT | CASNQASGPTDTQYF
TRBJ2-4 | NA | NA | TRBV15 | TGTGCCACCAGCAGAGATGCCAAAAACATTCAGTACTTC | CATSRDAKNIQYF
TRBJ2-5 | NA | NA | TRBV29-1 | TGCAGCGCGATCTCCGGGAGAGTTCAAGAGACCCAGTACTTC | CSAISGRVQETQYF
TRBJ2-1 | NA | NA | TRBV12-3/TRBV12-4 | TGTGCCAGCATCCGGGAGTACTCCTACAATGAGCAGTTCTTC | CASIREYSYNEQFF
TRBJ1-1 | NA | NA | TRBV6-4 | TGTGCCAGCAGTGACTCGATAGGCGGAGGGACTGAAGCTTTCTTT | CASSDSIGGGTEAFF
TRBJ2-7 | NA | TRBD1 | TRBV10-3 | TGTGCCATCAGGGCCGGACAGGGAAACTACGAGCAGTACTTC | CAIRAGQGNYEQYF
TRBJ2-7 | NA | NA | TRBV5-1 | TGCGCCAGCAGCTTGCGGGGCAGTGACTGCGAGCAGTACTTC | CASSLRGSDCEQYF
TRBJ2-1 | NA | TRBD2 | TRBV7-9 | TGTGCCAGCAGCGCGATGCTAGCGGGGATGAGCAATGAGCAGTTCTTC | CASSAMLAGMSNEQFF
TRBJ2-4 | NA | TRBD1 | TRBV5-1 | TGCGCCAGCGGGGACAGGGAAGGGGACATTCAGTACTTC | CASGDREGDIQYF
TRBJ1-6 | once | TRBD1 | TRBV9 | TGTGCCAGCAGTCCCGGGACAGGGGCTAAACGAGGAAATTCACCCCTCCACTTT | CASSPGTGAKRGNSPLHF
TRBJ2-7 | NA | NA | TRBV6-5 | TGTGCCAGCAGTTACTCGGACAGCGGCGAGCAGTACTTC | CASSYSDSGEQYF
TRBJ1-2 | few | NA | TRBV4-1 | TGCGCCAGCAGCCAAGATCCACGGGATCATGGCTACACCTTC | CASSQDPRDHGYTF
TRBJ2-1 | NA | TRBD2 | TRBV6-1 | TGTGCCAGCAGTGAAGCTCGAGCGGGAACCTTCTCCTACAATGAGCAGTTCTTC | CASSEARAGTFSYNEQFF
TRBJ2-1 | NA | TRBD1 | TRBV6-5 | TGTGCCAGCAGTACAGGGACAGCCCTCTCCTACAATGAGCAGTTCTTC | CASSTGTALSYNEQFF
TRBJ2-1 | NA | TRBD1 | TRBV11-2 | TGTGCCAGCACCTCCGGGACAGGGAATTACAATGAGCAGTTCTTC | CASTSGTGNYNEQFF
TRBJ2-1 | NA | TRBD2 | TRBV5-6 | TGTGCCAGCAGCTTGGGACTAGCGGGAGTTGCCTACAATGAGCAGTTCTTC | CASSLGLAGVAYNEQFF
TRBJ2-7 | NA | NA | TRBV5-6 | TGTGCCAGCAGCTTTCCTGGACACCTCTACGAGCAGTACTTC | CASSFPGHLYEQYF
TRBJ2-3 | once | NA | TRBV5-5 | TGTGCCAGCACCCCCGGGGCCCTTGGGGGTTACACAGATACGCAGTATTTT | CASTPGALGGYTDTQYF